What follows are 20 T cell receptor beta chains derived from one specimen sequenced in a study of blood T cell repertoires in COVID-19. Assay used: immunoSEQ multiplex PCR; TCRdb lists only in-frame clones, some missing. The sample has about 220,000 clones; roughly four fifths are singletons. Sequencing was performed on PBMCs or T cells enriched from blood (not recorded which). These receptors were obtained from a woman in her 40s with acute COVID-19.

The chain has TRBV5-4 and TRBJ2-1, with 12 bases fitting TRBD1. The CDR3 sequence is 18 residues long. Germline CDR1 and CDR2: SGHNT and YYREEE (reference sequence). The junction had 12 bases not matched to a gene; V was cut back by 0 bases and J by 8 bases. Here the CDR3 reads CASSLVFGGTGGHDEQFF. The CDR3 nucleotides are TGTGCCAGCAGCTTGGTATTTGGAGGGACAGGGGGCCACGATGAGCAGTTCTTC.

This clone has only one observation. V usage is TRBV19 and J usage is TRBJ1-5; D gene ambiguous. This CDR3 is 13 amino acids long. Looked up from germline, CDR1 is LNHDA and CDR2 is SQIVND (reference sequence). Trimming shortened V by 1 base and J by 7 bases, and 8 bases separated the two germline ends. The CDR3 nucleotides are TGTGCCAGTAGTATAGTAAGGGAGCAGCCCCAGCATTTT. Its protein is CASSIVREQPQHF. The full variable domain, rest sourced from reference TRBV19 and TRBJ1-5, is DGGITQSPKYLFRKEGQNVTLSCEQNLNHDAMYWYRQDPGQGLRLIYYSQIVNDFQKGDIAEGYSVSREKKESFPLTVTSAQKNPTAFYLCASSIVREQPQHFGDGTRLSIL.

The gene calls are TRBV6-5 and TRBJ1-2, with unresolved D. The length of the CDR3 is 14 residues. V dropped 4 bases and J dropped 1 base, with 10 bases sitting between them. The germline V gene encodes CDR1 MNHEY and CDR2 SVGAGI. CDR3: CASSSLTRNYGYTF. CDR3 sequence (DNA): TGTGCCAGCAGTTCTCTTACACGTAACTATGGCTACACCTTC.

The CDR3 DNA sequence: TGTGCCAGCAGTAGAAGCGGGAGCTACAATGAGCAGTTCTTC. This sequence encodes CASSRSGSYNEQFF. J is TRBJ2-1 and V is TRBV28; the match to TRBD2 covers 8 bases. J was trimmed by 3 bases and V by 5 bases; bases with no gene match: 3. Germline lookup yields CDR1 MDHEN and CDR2 SYDVKM. CDR3 length equals 14 residues.

The gene calls are TRBV5-1 and TRBJ1-1; D call uncertain. This CDR3 spans 14 amino acids. Germline V gene sequence: CDR1 SGHRS, CDR2 YFSETQ. V dropped 7 bases and J dropped 3 bases, with 16 bases sitting between them. Here the CDR3 DNA reads TGCGCCAGCCGGGAGTATCTTGGTCACACTGAAGCTTTCTTT. It codes for CASREYLGHTEAFF.

The rearrangement uses TRBV3-1 (or the pseudogene TRBV3-2) and TRBJ1-5; D unresolved. V gave up 0 bases and J gave up 6 bases, with 6 bases separating them. The CDR3 length is 13 residues. CDR1 and CDR2 from the germline V gene are LGHDT and YNNKEL (reference sequence). As DNA, the CDR3 is TGTGCCAGCAGCCAAGAGCGGGCTCAGCCCCAGCATTTT. This translates into CASSQERAQPQHF.

V gene TRBV27 combines with J gene TRBJ2-2, with D possibly TRBD1 on 6 matching bases. Trimming pared 3 bases from V and 5 bases from J, leaving 10 bases between. The CDR3 loop spans 14 amino acids. The V gene's germline CDR1 is MNHEY and CDR2 SMNVEV (reference sequence). CDR3 bases: TGTGCCAGCAGTTTCGCAGGGGCAACCGGGGAGCTGTTTTTT. Protein: CASSFAGATGELFF.

V gene TRBV6-5 combines with J gene TRBJ1-5, with D tentatively TRBD1 (5 bases). The CDR3 length is 11 residues. V was cut by 6 bases and J by 7 bases, with 7 bases left in between. Germline-derived CDR1 and CDR2 are MNHEY and SVGAGI. The CDR3 loop is CASRQAQPQHF. DNA of the CDR3: TGTGCCAGCAGACAGGCCCAGCCCCAGCATTTT.

The chain uses TRBV2 and TRBJ2-5; a weak D match, TRBD2 (5 bases). CDR3 length equals 16 residues. V gave up 10 bases and J gave up 5 bases, with 26 bases separating them. Per the germline V gene, CDR1 is SNHLY and CDR2 is FYNNEI. The CDR3 loop is CAIVVLRELEWETQYF. The CDR3 coding sequence is TGTGCCATAGTTGTTCTACGGGAACTAGAATGGGAGACCCAGTACTTC.

The chain joins TRBV24-1 to TRBJ1-2; the D is unclear. Trimming removed 4 bases at V and 8 bases at J, with 13 bases between. The CDR3 length is 13 residues. Germline V lookup: CDR1 KGHDR, CDR2 SFDVKD. The CDR3 region has the DNA TGTGCCACCAGTGAGTCCTGGGGAGGCGGCTACACCTTC. This gives the protein CATSESWGGGYTF.

The table lists this clone with a count of one. The chain's CDR3 is CASSSTDSYASPLHF. CDR3 nucleotides: TGTGCCAGCAGCTCCACGGACAGTTACGCTTCACCCCTCCACTTT. The J gene is TRBJ1-6, the V gene TRBV2, with D maybe TRBD1 (6 bases). Trimming pared 6 bases from V and 9 bases from J, leaving 18 bases between. Germline V gene lookup returns CDR1 SNHLY and CDR2 FYNNEI. The CDR3 is 15 amino acids.

V gene TRBV28 combines with J gene TRBJ1-1; no clear D gene. Germline-derived CDR1 and CDR2 are MDHEN and SYDVKM. Trimming removed 5 bases at V and 5 bases at J, with 18 bases between. The CDR3 covers 15 residues. This CDR3 is CASSQPAAVQTEAFF. In nucleotides, the CDR3 is TGTGCCAGCAGTCAACCCGCGGCAGTACAAACTGAAGCTTTCTTT.

V usage is TRBV19 and J usage is TRBJ1-3; TRBD1 might be the D (5 bases). Trimming removed 7 bases from V and 0 bases from J, with 10 bases in between. Germline loops: CDR1 LNHDA, CDR2 SQIVND (reference sequence). CDR3 length: 14 amino acids. The CDR3 sequence: CASKDSTSGNTIYF. CDR3 nucleotide sequence: TGTGCCAGTAAAGACAGCACCTCTGGAAACACCATATATTTT.

The chain carries TRBV4-2 and TRBJ2-3, with 11 bases that match TRBD2. J lost 2 bases, V lost 8 bases, and 6 bases had no gene match. The length of the CDR3 is 15 residues. The germline V gene encodes CDR1 LGHNA and CDR2 YNFKEQ. CDR3 amino acids: CASGTSGGYTDTQYF. The CDR3 nucleotides read TGTGCCAGCGGTACTAGCGGGGGCTACACAGATACGCAGTATTTT.

The J gene is TRBJ2-7, the V gene TRBV7-2, with 7 positions matching TRBD1. The CDR3 is made up of 13 amino acids. CDR1 is SGHTA, CDR2 FQGNSA, per germline. The J segment lost 5 bases and the V segment lost 0 bases, leaving 1 base of the junction unmatched. The CDR3 sequence: CASSLAQGHEQYF. The CDR3 DNA sequence: TGTGCCAGCAGCTTAGCACAGGGGCACGAGCAGTACTTC.

The chain joins TRBV3-1 (or the pseudogene TRBV3-2) to TRBJ2-5; D gene uncertain. V was pared by 0 bases and J by 7 bases, with 9 bases between. The CDR3 has 13 residues. Germline loops: CDR1 LGHDT, CDR2 YNNKEL (reference sequence). CDR3 sequence: CASSQEPPGTQYF. The CDR3 bases are TGTGCCAGCAGCCAAGAGCCCCCCGGGACCCAGTACTTC.

This chain links TRBV10-2 with TRBJ2-5; no definite D call. V dropped 2 bases and J dropped 5 bases, with 3 bases sitting between them. This CDR3 has 11 residues. From germline, CDR1 is WSHSY and CDR2 SAAADI. CDR3 DNA sequence: TGCGCCAGCAGTGAGGCGGAGACCCAGTACTTC. Translated, it gives CASSEAETQYF.

The chain joins TRBV15 to TRBJ2-1, with 11 nucleotides matching TRBD2. The V and J ends lost 0 bases and 3 bases, in that order; junction bases with no gene match: 4. This CDR3 spans 17 amino acids. Germline CDR1 LNHNV, CDR2 YYDKDF (reference sequence). Written as DNA, the CDR3 is TGTGCCACCAGCAGAGATCGCCTAGCGGGAGGCTACAATGAGCAGTTCTTC. Translated: CATSRDRLAGGYNEQFF.

Here the CDR3 reads CASRAEDRRIYGYTF. The CDR3 DNA reads as TGTGCCAGCAGGGCTGAGGACAGAAGGATCTATGGCTACACCTTC. V usage is TRBV6-5 and J usage is TRBJ1-2; weak D call: TRBD1 (6 bases). The CDR3 is 15 amino acids. V dropped 6 bases and J dropped 4 bases, with 18 bases sitting between them. Germline V CDR1 and CDR2: MNHEY, SVGAGI.

The rearrangement links TRBV5-4 to TRBJ1-2; TRBD1 is a possible D gene (6 bases). Germline V CDR1 and CDR2: SGHNT, YYREEE (reference sequence). CDR3 length equals 15 residues. Trimming took off 3 bases at V and 4 bases at J, with 16 bases between the two ends. CDR3 amino acids: CASSSRTDSPYGYTF. As DNA, the CDR3 is TGTGCCAGCAGCTCCCGAACGGACAGCCCCTATGGCTACACCTTC.